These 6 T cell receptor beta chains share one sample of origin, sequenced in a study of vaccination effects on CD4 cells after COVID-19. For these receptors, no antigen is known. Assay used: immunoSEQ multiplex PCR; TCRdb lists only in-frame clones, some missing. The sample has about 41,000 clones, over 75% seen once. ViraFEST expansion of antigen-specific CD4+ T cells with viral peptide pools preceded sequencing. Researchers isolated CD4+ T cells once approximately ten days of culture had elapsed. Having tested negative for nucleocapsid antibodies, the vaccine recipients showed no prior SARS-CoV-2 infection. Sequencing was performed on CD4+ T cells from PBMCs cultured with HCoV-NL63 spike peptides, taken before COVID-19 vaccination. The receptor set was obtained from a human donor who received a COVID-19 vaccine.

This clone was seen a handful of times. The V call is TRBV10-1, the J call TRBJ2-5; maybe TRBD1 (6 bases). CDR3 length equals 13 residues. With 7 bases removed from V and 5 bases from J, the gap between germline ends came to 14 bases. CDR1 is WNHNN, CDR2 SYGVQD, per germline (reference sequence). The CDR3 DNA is TGCGCCAGCACGAGAGGCCAGGGGGAGACCCAGTACTTC. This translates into CASTRGQGETQYF.

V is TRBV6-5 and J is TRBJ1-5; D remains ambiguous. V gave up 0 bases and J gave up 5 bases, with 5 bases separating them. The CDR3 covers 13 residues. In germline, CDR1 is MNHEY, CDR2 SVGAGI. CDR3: CASSYSRDQPQHF. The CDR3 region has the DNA TGTGCCAGCAGTTACTCGCGAGATCAGCCCCAGCATTTT.

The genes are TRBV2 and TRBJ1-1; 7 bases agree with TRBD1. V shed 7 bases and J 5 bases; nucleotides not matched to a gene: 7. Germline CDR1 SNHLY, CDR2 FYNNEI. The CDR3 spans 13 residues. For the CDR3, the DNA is TGTGCCAGCAATCAGGGGGTATGGACTGAAGCTTTCTTT. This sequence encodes CASNQGVWTEAFF. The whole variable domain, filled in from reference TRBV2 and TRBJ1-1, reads EPEVTQTPSHQVTQMGQEVILRCVPISNHLYFYWYRQILGQKVEFLVSFYNNEISEKSEIFDDQFSVERPDGSNFTLKIRSTKLEDSAMYFCASNQGVWTEAFFGQGTRLTVV.

CDR3 in amino acids: CASSRQIMNTEAFF. CDR3 sequence (DNA): TGTGCCAGCAGTAGACAGATTATGAACACTGAAGCTTTCTTT. V gene TRBV6-5 combines with J gene TRBJ1-1; D is perhaps TRBD1 (5 bases). The CDR3 loop spans 14 amino acids. V was cut by 5 bases and J by 0 bases, with 10 bases left in between. Looked up from germline, CDR1 is MNHEY and CDR2 is SVGAGI.

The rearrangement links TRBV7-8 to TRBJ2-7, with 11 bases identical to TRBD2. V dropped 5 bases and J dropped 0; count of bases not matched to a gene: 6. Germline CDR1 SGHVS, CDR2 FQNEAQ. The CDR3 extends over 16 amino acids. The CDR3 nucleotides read TGTGCCAGCAGCCAAGGACTAGCGGGTAGCTCCTACGAGCAGTACGTC. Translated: CASSQGLAGSSYEQYV.

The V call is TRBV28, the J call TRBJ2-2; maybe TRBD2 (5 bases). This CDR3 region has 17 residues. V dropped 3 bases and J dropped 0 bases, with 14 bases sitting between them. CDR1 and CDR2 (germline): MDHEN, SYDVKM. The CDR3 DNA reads TGTGCCAGCAGTTTCCCAAAATCTAGCCCGAACACCGGGGAGCTGTTTTTT. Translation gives CASSFPKSSPNTGELFF.